This entry is about one TCR beta chain. Its antigen is unidentified. This sample was included in a study of cytomegalovirus exposure and HLA in healthy donors. Points from the study as a whole: Later analysis found that TCR beta chains associated with HLA were more clonally expanded than other, equally common chains.

Trimming pared 1 base from V and 6 bases from J, leaving 19 bases between. The CDR3 is 16 amino acids. Germline V CDR1 and CDR2: SGHTA, FQGNSA. Primers for the PCR totalled 60 Vbeta and 13 Jbeta. Sequencing used immunoSEQ multiplex PCR; TCRdb keeps in-frame clones, though not all of them. The profile covers around 150,000 clones, with about 75% appearing a single time and over 2% taken by the ten largest. The receptor's source is a female donor in good health and CMV-seronegative. V gene TRBV7-2 combines with J gene TRBJ2-7; D possibly corresponds to TRBD1 (6 bases). The sample comprised PBMCs. CDR3 region: CASSLGGLGAQGEQYF. Written as DNA, the CDR3 is TGTGCCAGCAGCTTAGGAGGGTTGGGGGCTCAGGGCGAGCAGTACTTC.